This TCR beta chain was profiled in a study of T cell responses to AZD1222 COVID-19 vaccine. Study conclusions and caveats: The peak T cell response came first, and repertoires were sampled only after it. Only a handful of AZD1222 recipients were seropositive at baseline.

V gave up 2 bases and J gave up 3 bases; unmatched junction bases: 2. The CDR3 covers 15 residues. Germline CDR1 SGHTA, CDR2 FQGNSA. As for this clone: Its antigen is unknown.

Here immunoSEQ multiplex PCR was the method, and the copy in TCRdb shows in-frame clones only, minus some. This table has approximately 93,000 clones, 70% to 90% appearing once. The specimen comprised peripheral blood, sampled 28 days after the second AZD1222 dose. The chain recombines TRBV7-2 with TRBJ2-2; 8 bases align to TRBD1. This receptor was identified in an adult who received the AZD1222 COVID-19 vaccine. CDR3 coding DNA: TGTGCCAGCAGCTTATTGACAGGGGACACCGGGGAGCTGTTTTTT. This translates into CASSLLTGDTGELFF.